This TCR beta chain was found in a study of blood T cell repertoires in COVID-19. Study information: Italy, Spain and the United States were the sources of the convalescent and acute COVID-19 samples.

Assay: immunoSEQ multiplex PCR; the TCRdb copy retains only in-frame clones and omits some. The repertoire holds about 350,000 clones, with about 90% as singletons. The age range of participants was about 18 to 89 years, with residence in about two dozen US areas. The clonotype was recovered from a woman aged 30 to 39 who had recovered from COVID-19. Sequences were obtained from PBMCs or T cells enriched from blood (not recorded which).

The CDR3 nucleotides read TGCAGCGCGACAGGGGGTGAAGGGAACTATGGCTACACCTTC. It is translated as CSATGGEGNYGYTF. This chain links TRBV29-1 with TRBJ1-2; 9 bases fit TRBD1. This CDR3 is 14 amino acids long. CDR1 is SQVTM, CDR2 ANQGSEA, per germline. The J segment lost 2 bases and the V segment lost 7 bases, leaving 8 bases of the junction unmatched.